This TCR beta chain was retrieved from a study of CXCR3-negative and CXCR3-positive naive CD8 T cells. Study-wide points: CXCR3-positive naive cells had TRB CDR3s that were more hydrophobic than CXCR3-negative naive cells had. TRBV-TRBJ usage was alike in naive CXCR3-negative and CXCR3-positive cells but differed in memory cells. The majority of assays used fresh PBMCs, and CXCR3 expression partially decreased after cryopreservation.

As to this clonotype: Its matching antigen is unknown.

Looked up from germline, CDR1 is MNHNS and CDR2 is SASEGT. The CDR3 contains 13 residues. Definition of naive CD8+ T cells rested on a CD45RO-CCR7+CD27+CD95- profile. All TRB cDNA libraries came from 5' RACE performed with UMI labels. TCRdb re-called the 5' RACE reads and shows each CDR3 protein once, DNA omitted. This table holds over 100,000 distinct CDR3 sequences. This clonotype was obtained from a human donor in good health. Some clones in this sample may be carry-over from other donors' samples. The specimen was naive CXCR3+ CD8+ T cells from blood. Noted subset: CD45RO-CCR7+CD27+CD95- naive CD8+ T cells expressing CXCR3 (TNR3+). The J gene is TRBJ2-1, the V gene TRBV6-1. The CDR3: CAREVRVVDEQFF.